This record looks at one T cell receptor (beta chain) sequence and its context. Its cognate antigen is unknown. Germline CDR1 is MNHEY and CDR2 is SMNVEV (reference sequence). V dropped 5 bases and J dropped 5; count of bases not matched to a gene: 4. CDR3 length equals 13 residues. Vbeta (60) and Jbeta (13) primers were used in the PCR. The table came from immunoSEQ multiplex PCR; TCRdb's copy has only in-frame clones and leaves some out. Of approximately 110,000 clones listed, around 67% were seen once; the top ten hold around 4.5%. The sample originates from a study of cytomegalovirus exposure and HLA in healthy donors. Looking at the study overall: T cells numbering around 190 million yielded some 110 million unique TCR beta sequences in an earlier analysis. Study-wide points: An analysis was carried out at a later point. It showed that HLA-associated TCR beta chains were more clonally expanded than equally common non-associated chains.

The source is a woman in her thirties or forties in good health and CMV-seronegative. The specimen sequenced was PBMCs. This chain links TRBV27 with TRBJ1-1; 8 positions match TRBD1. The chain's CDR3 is CASSLYRGTEAFF. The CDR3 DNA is TGTGCCAGCAGTCTCTACAGGGGGACTGAAGCTTTCTTT.